The 13 T cell receptor beta chains below were found in one sample sequenced in a study of radiotherapy plus CTLA-4 blockade in lung cancer (dated by TCRdb to the late 2010s). Libraries were prepared through the immunoSEQ multiplex PCR assay. TCRdb took this table from immuneACCESS and kept in-frame rearrangements with V and J called. Such tables lack part of the clones; where checked against another copy, unresolved V genes explain under half of the gap, and the rest is unexplained. This sample has about 48,000 clones in its table, and roughly 90% of those were observed once. The ten largest clonotypes hold less than 20% of the sample. Sequencing was performed on peripheral blood, taken from a patient treated with radiotherapy plus ipilimumab. The origin of the receptors is a human donor with non-small cell lung cancer that progressed on radiotherapy plus ipilimumab. Some clones in this sample may be carry-over from other donors' samples.

This rearrangement joins TRBV27 to TRBJ1-2; D unclear. The CDR3 totals 15 residues. Germline-derived CDR1 and CDR2 are MNHEY and SMNVEV (reference sequence). With 3 bases removed from V and 4 bases from J, the gap between germline ends came to 15 bases. The CDR3 region has the DNA TGTGCCAGCAGTTTTAATAGGGAGGGAGGCTATGGCTACACCTTC. It is translated as CASSFNREGGYGYTF.

CDR3 in DNA: TGTGCCAGCTCATCGGGACTAATGGGGGACAATGAGCAGTTCTTC. Translated: CASSSGLMGDNEQFF. V gene TRBV18 combines with J gene TRBJ2-1; 7 bases line up with TRBD2. The length of the CDR3 is 15 residues. Germline trimming cut 5 bases from V and 5 bases from J; bases unmatched to any gene: 9. Germline CDR1 KGHSH, CDR2 LQKENI.

The rearrangement joins TRBV30 to TRBJ2-2; D is uncertain. Germline CDR1 is GTSNPN and CDR2 is SVGIG (reference sequence). The V end lost 0 bases, the J end lost 2 bases, and 10 bases lay between the germline ends. This CDR3 comprises 15 residues. In nucleotides, the CDR3 is TGTGCCTGGAGTGTACTTTCTGCCAACACCGGGGAGCTGTTTTTT. Its protein product is CAWSVLSANTGELFF. The complete variable domain, with remaining parts taken from reference TRBV30 and TRBJ2-2, reads SQTIHQWPATLVQPVGSPLSLECTVEGTSNPNLYWYRQAAGRGLQLLFYSVGIGQISSEVPQNLSASRPQDRQFILSSKKLLLSDSGFYLCAWSVLSANTGELFFGEGSRLTVL.

This clone appeared a single time. The V call is TRBV5-6, the J call TRBJ2-1, with 7 bases that match TRBD2. Germline CDR1 and CDR2: SGHDT and YYEEEE. V gave up 2 bases and J gave up 4 bases; unmatched junction bases: 6. The CDR3 has 15 residues. CDR3 coding DNA: TGTGCCAGCAGCTTTAGCGGGTGGGAATACAATGAGCAGTTCTTC. This codes for CASSFSGWEYNEQFF. Combining the CDR3 with reference TRBV5-6 and TRBJ2-1 gives the whole variable domain DAGVTQSPTHLIKTRGQQVTLRCSPKSGHDTVSWYQQALGQGPQFIFQYYEEEERQRGNFPDRFSGHQFPNYSSELNVNALLLGDSALYLCASSFSGWEYNEQFFGPGTRLTVL.

On this clone: This same CDR3 is encoded by further DNA sequences in the sample. The rearrangement uses TRBV5-1 and TRBJ1-4, with 7 positions matching TRBD1. Germline V gene data show CDR1 as SGHRS and CDR2 as YFSETQ. The CDR3 spans 14 residues. V was clipped by 4 bases and J by 0 bases; unmatched bases: 0. The CDR3 DNA reads TGCGCCAGCAGCCAGGGGGCAACTAATGAAAAACTGTTTTTT. Protein product: CASSQGATNEKLFF.

This sequence joins TRBV30 and TRBJ1-5, with D tentatively TRBD1 (5 bases). The V gene lost 3 bases and the J gene lost 0 bases, with 6 bases spanning the gap. CDR3 size: 13 residues. Per the germline V gene, CDR1 is GTSNPN and CDR2 is SVGIG (reference sequence). The CDR3 sequence is CAWSRDSNQPQHF. The CDR3, as DNA: TGTGCCTGGAGCAGGGATAGCAATCAGCCCCAGCATTTT.

V gene TRBV18 combines with J gene TRBJ2-3; TRBD2 might be the D (5 bases). Germline-derived CDR1 and CDR2 are KGHSH and LQKENI. The CDR3 consists of 17 residues. Trimming left V 0 bases short and J 3 bases short, with 16 bases between. Here the CDR3 DNA reads TGTGCCAGCTCACCACCTCTCGGGGTGGTAGGGACAGATACGCAGTATTTT. It encodes CASSPPLGVVGTDTQYF.

The gene calls are TRBV4-2 and TRBJ2-1, with a weak D call TRBD2 (6 bases). CDR1 LGHNA and CDR2 YNFKEQ come from the germline V gene. Between the trimmed V and J ends, which lost 1 base and 0 bases, there was a span of 16 bases. This CDR3 has 18 residues. The CDR3 loop is CASSQVRAGASSYNEQFF. For the CDR3, the DNA is TGTGCCAGCAGCCAAGTTAGAGCGGGTGCGAGCTCCTACAATGAGCAGTTCTTC.

The rearrangement links TRBV27 to TRBJ2-2; D might be TRBD2 (6 bases). The ends were cut back, 2 bases at V and 4 bases at J, with 14 bases in the middle. The germline V gene encodes CDR1 MNHEY and CDR2 SMNVEV (reference sequence). CDR3 length equals 16 residues. The CDR3 coding sequence is TGTGCCAGCAGTTTAGGGCGGGGTTATAGCACCGGGGAGCTGTTTTTT. It codes for CASSLGRGYSTGELFF.

The gene calls are TRBV10-2 and TRBJ2-2; the D is unclear. The CDR3 length is 15 residues. V was trimmed by 2 bases and J by 2 bases, leaving 9 bases between them. Germline assignment: CDR1 WSHSY and CDR2 SAAADI. The CDR3, as DNA: TGCGCCAGCAGTGAGAAACAGCTAAACACCGGGGAGCTGTTTTTT. Protein: CASSEKQLNTGELFF.

This clone occurred once. CDR3 sequence (DNA): TGCAGCGTTGTGGGGCTAAACTTACAGTGGACTGAAGCTTTCTTT. It encodes CSVVGLNLQWTEAFF. The chain combines TRBV29-1 with TRBJ1-1; a possible D gene is TRBD1 (5 bases). Between the trimmed V and J ends, which lost 4 bases and 5 bases, there was a span of 20 bases. CDR3 length equals 15 residues. The V gene's germline CDR1 is SQVTM and CDR2 ANQGSEA.

The V call is TRBV28, the J call TRBJ2-7; TRBD2 matches 11 bases. This CDR3 comprises 18 residues. Trimming cost V 6 bases and J 3 bases; bases outside gene matches: 16. Germline values: CDR1 MDHEN, CDR2 SYDVKM. The CDR3 loop reads CASSPGGSTSGTLYEQYF. The CDR3 coding sequence is TGTGCCAGCAGCCCCGGGGGGTCGACTAGCGGGACCCTCTACGAGCAGTACTTC.

Only one count was recorded for this clone. The chain combines TRBV9 with TRBJ1-1; D might be TRBD1 (6 bases). From germline, CDR1 is SGDLS and CDR2 YYNGEE. The CDR3 has 14 residues. The ends were cut back, 6 bases at V and 2 bases at J, with 14 bases in the middle. The CDR3 nucleotides read TGTGCCAGCAAGCGGGACACCGCTAACACTGAAGCTTTCTTT. Translation: CASKRDTANTEAFF. Full variable domain (outside the CDR3, taken from reference TRBV9 and TRBJ1-1): DSGVTQTPKHLITATGQRVTLRCSPRSGDLSVYWYQQSLDQGLQFLIQYYNGEERAKGNILERFSAQQFPDLHSELNLSSLELGDSALYFCASKRDTANTEAFFGQGTRLTVV.